Listed here are 21 T cell receptor beta chains from one sample, sequenced in a study of T cells after yellow fever vaccination. TCRdb redid the calling of the 5' RACE reads with MiXCR, one entry per CDR3 protein. The sample has 150,000 or so distinct CDR3 sequences, about 7% seen once. Sequencing used CD4+ T cells sorted from PBMCs, obtained 10 days after the yellow fever booster vaccination. The receptors come from a man aged 30-40 years who received the YFV17D yellow fever vaccine.

This clonotype was detected ten times or more. The chain combines TRBV20-1 with TRBJ2-1, with D maybe TRBD2 (5 bases). Germline V gene lookup returns CDR1 DFQATT and CDR2 SNEGSKA (reference sequence). This CDR3 comprises 15 residues. Trimming shortened V by 0 bases and J by 4 bases, and 13 bases separated the two germline ends. The CDR3 sequence is CSARDRPSRYNEQFF. The CDR3 DNA follows: TGCAGTGCTAGAGATCGGCCTAGCAGGTACAATGAGCAGTTCTTC.

This clonotype was counted between two and nine times. This chain joins TRBV6-5 and TRBJ1-5; 8 bases are shared with TRBD1. The V gene's germline CDR1 is MNHEY and CDR2 SVGAGI. The CDR3 sequence is 15 residues long. V shed 8 bases, J shed 3 bases, and the junction held 9 bases outside the gene matches. CDR3 nucleotides: TGTGCCAGCCTTGACTCGGACAGGGACAATCAGCCCCAGCATTTT. Translating gives CASLDSDRDNQPQHF.

This clonotype came up a few times. This chain connects TRBV12-3 or TRBV12-4 to TRBJ2-7; 9 bases are a match to TRBD1. With V trimmed by 6 bases and J by 5 bases, 8 bases remained unmatched. This CDR3 region has 14 residues. The CDR3 region is CASSSQGQGHEQYF. The DNA for the CDR3 is TGTGCCAGCAGCTCTCAGGGACAGGGCCACGAGCAGTACTTC.

This clonotype was counted at least ten times. The V gene is TRBV19, the J gene TRBJ2-1; possibly TRBD1 or TRBD2 for D (5 bases each). Germline V gene lookup returns CDR1 LNHDA and CDR2 SQIVND (reference sequence). Trimming removed 5 bases at V and 6 bases at J, with 20 bases between. This CDR3 has 16 amino acids. The CDR3 region is CASSAYPPGPTNEQFF. The DNA of the CDR3 is TGTGCCAGTAGTGCCTACCCTCCGGGGCCGACCAATGAGCAGTTCTTC.

There are many counts of this clonotype. The gene calls are TRBV18 and TRBJ1-1; D might be TRBD1 (5 bases). Trimming removed 6 bases at V and 4 bases at J, with 18 bases between. The germline V gene encodes CDR1 KGHSH and CDR2 LQKENI. The CDR3 is 15 residues long. The CDR3 protein is CASSRNRDFSTEAFF. DNA of the CDR3: TGTGCCAGCTCGCGGAACCGGGACTTCTCCACTGAAGCTTTCTTT. The variable domain in full, completed from reference TRBV18 and TRBJ1-1, reads NAGVMQNPRHLVRRRGQEARLRCSPMKGHSHVYWYRQLPEEGLKFMVYLQKENIIDESGMPKERFSAEFPKEGPSILRIQQVVRGDSAAYFCASSRNRDFSTEAFFGQGTRLTVV.

The chain joins TRBV5-6 to TRBJ1-6, with D perhaps matching TRBD1 (5 bases). The CDR3 has 16 amino acids. In germline, CDR1 is SGHDT, CDR2 YYEEEE. V was clipped by 0 bases and J by 7 bases, with 14 bases between them. The CDR3 nucleotides are TGTGCCAGCAGCTTGGGGGGTCAGGGTCCGAATTCACCCCTCCACTTT. Its protein product is CASSLGGQGPNSPLHF. The full variable domain, with the rest looked up from reference TRBV5-6 and TRBJ1-6, is DAGVTQSPTHLIKTRGQQVTLRCSPKSGHDTVSWYQQALGQGPQFIFQYYEEEERQRGNFPDRFSGHQFPNYSSELNVNALLLGDSALYLCASSLGGQGPNSPLHFGNGTRLTVT.

The genes are TRBV20-1 and TRBJ2-1; TRBD1 might be the D (5 bases). The CDR3 length is 15 residues. Germline V gene data show CDR1 as DFQATT and CDR2 as SNEGSKA (reference sequence). Trimming pared 0 bases from V and 1 base from J, leaving 10 bases between. CDR3 in DNA: TGCAGTGCTAGAGATTTGCAGGGATCCTACAATGAGCAGTTCTTC. This encodes CSARDLQGSYNEQFF.

The table lists this clonotype with many counts. The chain combines TRBV4-3 with TRBJ2-3; no clear D. The V gene's germline CDR1 is LGHNA and CDR2 YSLEER. Trimming cost V 0 bases and J 0 bases, with 7 bases left between them. The CDR3 totals 15 residues. The CDR3 loop reads CASSQDWMSTDTQYF. Written as DNA, the CDR3 is TGCGCCAGCAGCCAAGACTGGATGAGCACAGATACGCAGTATTTT.

There are many counts of this clonotype. V usage is TRBV7-2 and J usage is TRBJ2-1; D gene unclear. The V end lost 4 bases, the J end lost 6 bases, and 16 bases lay between the germline ends. The CDR3 has 15 residues. Germline V gene lookup returns CDR1 SGHTA and CDR2 FQGNSA. The DNA of the CDR3 is TGTGCCAGCAGCTCCGGGCCCCTCCCGGCCAATGAGCAGTTCTTC. It translates to CASSSGPLPANEQFF.

This clonotype was seen many times. J is TRBJ2-3 and V is TRBV5-1; 9 bases match TRBD1. The CDR3 covers 14 residues. From germline, CDR1 is SGHRS and CDR2 YFSETQ. The trim removed 4 bases at V and 6 bases at J, leaving 6 bases unmatched. CDR3 bases: TGCGCCAGCAGCCTCGGACAGGGGTGGGATACGCAGTATTTT. The encoded protein is CASSLGQGWDTQYF.

This clonotype was seen ten or more times. The chain recombines TRBV28 with TRBJ2-7; TRBD2 is a possible D gene (6 bases). The germline V and J ends were trimmed by 3 bases and 6 bases, with 12 bases remaining between them. The length of the CDR3 is 13 residues. Germline CDR1 is MDHEN and CDR2 is SYDVKM. CDR3: CASSLRGLREQYF. As DNA, the CDR3 is TGTGCCAGCAGTTTGCGGGGTCTCCGCGAGCAGTACTTC.

Worth noting for this clonotype: One base separates it from a far larger clone, so it is likely a read error. The J gene is TRBJ2-1, the V gene TRBV11-3; D not resolved. V was pared by 4 bases and J by 5 bases, with 3 bases between. The CDR3 has 11 amino acids. From germline, CDR1 is SGHNT and CDR2 YENEEA. CDR3 protein: CASSSDNEQFF. In nucleotides, the CDR3 is TGTGCCAGCAGCTCGGACAATGAGCAGTTCTTC.

This clonotype was picked up many times. This chain links TRBV30 with TRBJ2-3, with a possible D match to TRBD1 (6 bases). V lost 0 bases to trimming and J lost 0 bases, with 10 bases between them. This CDR3 region has 15 residues. Germline lookup yields CDR1 GTSNPN and CDR2 SVGIG (reference sequence). The CDR3 spells CAWSVLGTSTDTQYF. CDR3 DNA: TGTGCCTGGAGTGTACTAGGGACAAGCACAGATACGCAGTATTTT.

This clonotype was observed many times. This rearrangement joins TRBV29-1 to TRBJ2-5; 8 bases fit TRBD2. The CDR3 extends over 13 amino acids. Per the germline V gene, CDR1 is SQVTM and CDR2 is ANQGSEA. V gave up 6 bases and J gave up 4 bases; unmatched junction bases: 7. The chain's CDR3 is CSVYGLARETQYF. CDR3 coding DNA: TGCAGCGTGTACGGACTAGCCCGAGAGACCCAGTACTTC.

The chain carries TRBV7-2 and TRBJ2-1, with 11 bases aligning to TRBD1. The germline V gene encodes CDR1 SGHTA and CDR2 FQGNSA. The CDR3 has 15 amino acids. V dropped 5 bases and J dropped 10; count of bases not matched to a gene: 10. The CDR3 is CASSGRDRGIGEQFF. The CDR3 coding sequence is TGTGCCAGCAGCGGCAGGGACAGGGGGATTGGAGAGCAGTTCTTC.

The V call is TRBV20-1, the J call TRBJ2-7; possible D gene TRBD2, 7 bases. The germline V and J ends were trimmed by 4 bases and 3 bases, with 19 bases remaining between them. Germline V gene lookup returns CDR1 DFQATT and CDR2 SNEGSKA (reference sequence). The CDR3 totals 15 residues. The CDR3 protein is CSATPVGGGNYEQYF. In DNA form, the CDR3 reads TGCAGTGCTACACCCGTAGGGGGAGGGAACTACGAGCAGTACTTC.

This clonotype was seen only a few times. Here the CDR3 reads CASSPMGLAGGYEQFF. DNA for the CDR3: TGCGCCAGCAGTCCAATGGGACTAGCGGGAGGTTATGAGCAGTTCTTC. The chain employs TRBV5-1 and TRBJ2-1; 15 bases match TRBD2. J lost 8 bases, V lost 5 bases, and 8 bases had no gene match. Germline V lookup: CDR1 SGHRS, CDR2 YFSETQ. The CDR3 is 16 residues long.

This clonotype appeared many times. V usage is TRBV4-3 and J usage is TRBJ2-1; D not certain. Germline assignment: CDR1 LGHNA and CDR2 YSLEER. V was clipped by 0 bases and J by 12 bases, with 12 bases between them. CDR3 length: 13 residues. CDR3 amino acids: CASSQDSGSRQFF. The CDR3 nucleotides are TGCGCCAGCAGCCAAGATAGTGGAAGTCGGCAGTTCTTC.

The chain recombines TRBV5-1 with TRBJ2-1; D possibly corresponds to TRBD1 (8 bases). Deletions cut 4 bases from V and 2 bases from J, with 16 bases between. The germline V gene has CDR1 SGHRS and CDR2 YFSETQ. The CDR3 consists of 16 residues. CDR3 in amino acids: CASSAQGGGTYNEQFF. Here the CDR3 DNA reads TGCGCCAGCAGCGCACAGGGGGGGGGGACCTACAATGAGCAGTTCTTC.

This clonotype occurred many times. The rearrangement links TRBV19 to TRBJ2-7; 7 nucleotides agree with TRBD1. Trimming cost V 6 bases and J 7 bases; bases outside gene matches: 18. The CDR3 covers 16 residues. CDR1 and CDR2 from the germline V gene are LNHDA and SQIVND (reference sequence). The CDR3 protein is CASRATGAAYVGEQYF. The DNA for the CDR3 is TGTGCCAGTAGAGCCACAGGGGCCGCGTATGTGGGGGAGCAGTACTTC.

This clonotype was detected ten times or more. The V gene is TRBV29-1, the J gene TRBJ2-1; TRBD2 is a possible D gene (6 bases). Germline CDR1 SQVTM, CDR2 ANQGSEA. Trimming stripped 1 base from V and 5 bases from J, with 15 bases between. This CDR3 is 15 amino acids long. The CDR3 region has the DNA TGCAGCGTTGAAGGACGGGGAGGAGGAAACAATGAGCAGTTCTTC. It encodes CSVEGRGGGNNEQFF.